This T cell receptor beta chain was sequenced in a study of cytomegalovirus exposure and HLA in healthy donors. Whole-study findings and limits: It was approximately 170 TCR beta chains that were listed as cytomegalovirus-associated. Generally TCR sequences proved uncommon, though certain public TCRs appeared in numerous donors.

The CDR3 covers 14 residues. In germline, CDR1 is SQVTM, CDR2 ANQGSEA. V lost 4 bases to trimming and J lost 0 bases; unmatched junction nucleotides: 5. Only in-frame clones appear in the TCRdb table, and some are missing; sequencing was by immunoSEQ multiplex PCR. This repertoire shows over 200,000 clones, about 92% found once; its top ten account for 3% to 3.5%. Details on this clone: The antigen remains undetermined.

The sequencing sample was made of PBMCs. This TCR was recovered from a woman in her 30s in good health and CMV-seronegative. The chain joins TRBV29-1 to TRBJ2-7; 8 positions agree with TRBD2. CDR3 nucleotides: TGCAGCGTTGTGGGTAGCGGGATCTCCTACGAGCAGTACTTC. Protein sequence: CSVVGSGISYEQYF.